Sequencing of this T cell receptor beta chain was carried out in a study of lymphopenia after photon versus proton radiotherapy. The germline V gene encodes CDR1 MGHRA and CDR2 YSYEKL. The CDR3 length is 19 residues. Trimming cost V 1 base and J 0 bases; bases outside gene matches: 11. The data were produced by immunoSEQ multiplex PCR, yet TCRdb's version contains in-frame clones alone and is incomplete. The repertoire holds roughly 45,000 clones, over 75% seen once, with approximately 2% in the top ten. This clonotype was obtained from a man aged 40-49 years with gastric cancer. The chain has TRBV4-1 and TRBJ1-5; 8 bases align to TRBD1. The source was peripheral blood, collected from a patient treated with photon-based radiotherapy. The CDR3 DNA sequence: TGCGCCAGCAGCCAAGGAAGGACAGGGAACGTAGTTAGCAATCAGCCCCAGCATTTT. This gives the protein CASSQGRTGNVVSNQPQHF.